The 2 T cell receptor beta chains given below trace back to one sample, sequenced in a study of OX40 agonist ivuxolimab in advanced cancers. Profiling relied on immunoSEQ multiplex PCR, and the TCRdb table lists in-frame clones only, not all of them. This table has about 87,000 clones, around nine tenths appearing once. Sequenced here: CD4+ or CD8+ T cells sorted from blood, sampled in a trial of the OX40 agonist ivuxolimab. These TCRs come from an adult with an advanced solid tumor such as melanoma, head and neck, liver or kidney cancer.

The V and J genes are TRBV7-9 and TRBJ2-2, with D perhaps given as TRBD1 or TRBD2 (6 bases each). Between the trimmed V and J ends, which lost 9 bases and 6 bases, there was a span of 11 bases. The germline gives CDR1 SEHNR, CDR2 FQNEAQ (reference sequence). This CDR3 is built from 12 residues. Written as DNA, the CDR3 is TGTGCCAGTCTGGAGGGGGCCGGGGAGCTGTTTTTT. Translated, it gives CASLEGAGELFF.

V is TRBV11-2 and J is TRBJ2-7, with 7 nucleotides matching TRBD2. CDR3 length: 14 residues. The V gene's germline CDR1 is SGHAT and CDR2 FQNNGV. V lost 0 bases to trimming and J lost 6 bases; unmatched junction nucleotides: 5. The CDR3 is CASSLDGTTGEQYF. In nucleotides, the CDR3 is TGTGCCAGCAGCTTAGATGGGACTACCGGCGAGCAGTACTTC. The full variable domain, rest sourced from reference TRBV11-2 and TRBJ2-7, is EAGVAQSPRYKIIEKRQSVAFWCNPISGHATLYWYQQILGQGPKLLIQFQNNGVVDDSQLPKDRFSAERLKGVDSTLKIQPAKLEDSAVYLCASSLDGTTGEQYFGPGTRLTVT.